This T cell receptor beta chain was observed in a study of blood T cell repertoires in COVID-19. Overall study: The origin of the acute and convalescent COVID-19 samples was the United States, Italy and Spain. PBMCs, B-cell-depleted T cells, or T cells were the source of the cDNA or gDNA that made up the material.

Some clones are missing from TCRdb's copy, which holds only in-frame ones; the method was immunoSEQ multiplex PCR. This sample yields 150,000 to 200,000 clones, of which about 86% are seen a single time; under 15% belongs to the top ten. The CDR3 runs 13 residues. CDR1 and CDR2 (germline): SGHTA, FQGNSA. V was pared by 1 base and J by 10 bases, with 8 bases between. Enrolment of Seattle patients took place during active infection, and they were followed longitudinally. Sequencing input: peripheral blood. This TCR derives from a woman aged 70-85 years with COVID-19, enrolled during active disease. The chain couples TRBV7-2 to TRBJ1-6; D might be TRBD1 (6 bases). CDR3 region: CASSLVTGSPLHF. CDR3 in DNA: TGTGCCAGCAGCTTAGTGACAGGCTCACCCCTCCACTTT.